Below, one T cell receptor (beta chain) is given with its context. Its specificity is unknown. Sequenced by immunoSEQ multiplex PCR; TCRdb stores in-frame clones only, minus some. The sample carries under 250,000 clones, about nine tenths recorded once. The sample comes from a study of cytomegalovirus exposure and HLA in healthy donors. For the study at large: A subsequent analysis reported that the 100 to 150 validation repertoires were produced on the same platform that had also been used for the roughly 670 first-cohort repertoires. Study results and limitations: Specific recognition of CMV antigens was confirmed in vitro for a few chains (all CMV-associated).

The TCR comes from a woman aged 18-29 years in good health and CMV-seropositive. Sequencing input: PBMCs.

The chain's CDR3 is CASRQDSNYGYTF. The CDR3 DNA reads as TGTGCCAGCAGACAAGACAGCAACTATGGCTACACCTTC. The V call is TRBV6-4, the J call TRBJ1-2, with a weak D call TRBD1 (5 bases). CDR3 length: 13 amino acids. CDR1 and CDR2 from the germline V gene are MRHNA and SNTAGT. V lost 6 bases to trimming and J lost 2 bases, with 10 bases between them.